This T cell receptor delta chain was sequenced for a study of gamma-delta chains in newborns, infants, children. Across the whole study: Polyclonal expansion of innate γδ T cells after birth follows microbial exposure.

CDR3 length: 18 amino acids. Germline CDR1 GEAIGNYY, CDR2 EKD. J was trimmed by 2 bases and V by 0 bases; bases with no gene match: 6. This clone is labeled as medium-sized. TCRdb fed the reads to CATT. The table includes roughly 6,100 delta-chain clones, over 2.5% detected once. This chain connects TRDV2 to TRDJ3; 7 positions agree with TRDD3. The TCR sequence derives from a child who was a newborn, infant or young child, either healthy, febrile or measles-vaccinated (not recorded which). The specimen sequenced was blood. As DNA, the CDR3 is TGTGCCTGTGACACCCTTGGGGGAGAAGCCTGGGACACCCGACAGATGTTTTTC. It specifies CACDTLGGEAWDTRQMFF.